One and the same sample provided the 17 T cell receptor beta chains below, sequenced in a study of T cells in Graves' hyperthyroidism and ophthalmopathy. Regions amplified from RNA transcripts were the TCR beta CDR3 regions. The TCR CDR3 first-round RT-PCR relied on the HTBI primer set. TCRdb used MiXCR to reprocess the multiplex PCR reads, holding one entry per CDR3 protein. Of 550,000 to 800,000 distinct CDR3 sequences detected, 16% appear once; the ten largest clones hold 8.4%. Sequencing was performed on blood. These receptors all come from a man aged 18 to 35 with Graves' hyperthyroidism.

Comments on this clonotype: Being one base from a much bigger clone, this may be a read error. The rearrangement uses TRBV28 and TRBJ1-3; no clear D. This CDR3 has 14 amino acids. CDR1 is MDHEN and CDR2 is SYDVKM in the germline V gene. The CDR3 spells CAGSPGGFGNTIYF. The CDR3, as DNA: TGTGCCGGCAGTCCCGGCGGGTTTGGAAACACCATATATTTT.

This clonotype was seen repeatedly, ten times or more. The chain combines TRBV28 with TRBJ2-3; D is uncertain. Germline V gives CDR1 MDHEN, CDR2 SYDVKM. This CDR3 has 15 residues. Trimming stripped 6 bases from V and 1 base from J, with 14 bases between. DNA for the CDR3: TGTGCCAGCAGCCACCGGGCCCCACGCACAGATACGCAGTATTTT. Amino acids: CASSHRAPRTDTQYF.

This clonotype has a handful of counts. This chain joins TRBV5-1 and TRBJ1-1; TRBD1 aligns across 8 bases. The junction had 6 bases not matched to a gene; V was cut back by 4 bases and J by 4 bases. Looked up from germline, CDR1 is SGHRS and CDR2 is YFSETQ. This CDR3 is 14 amino acids long. The CDR3 is CASSLRQGPTEAFF. The CDR3 DNA is TGCGCCAGCAGCCTACGACAGGGGCCCACTGAAGCTTTCTTT. Full variable domain (rest looked up from reference TRBV5-1 and TRBJ1-1): KAGVTQTPRYLIKTRGQQVTLSCSPISGHRSVSWYQQTPGQGLQFLFEYFSETQRNKGNFPGRFSGRQFSNSRSEMNVSTLELGDSALYLCASSLRQGPTEAFFGQGTRLTVV.

The chain combines TRBV6-1 with TRBJ2-4; a weak D match, TRBD2 (6 bases). The V and J ends lost 2 bases and 8 bases respectively, with 13 bases between them. Germline V gene data show CDR1 as MNHNS and CDR2 as SASEGT. The CDR3 is 14 residues long. The CDR3 nucleotides read TGTGCCAGCAGTGAATCCGGACTACGTTACATTCAGTACTTC. Residues: CASSESGLRYIQYF.

At least ten counts were recorded for this clonotype. The chain couples TRBV2 to TRBJ1-4; 7 nucleotides align to TRBD1. Germline loops: CDR1 SNHLY, CDR2 FYNNEI. The CDR3 runs to 14 residues. J was trimmed by 6 bases and V by 7 bases; bases with no gene match: 8. CDR3 protein: CASNFRQGDEKLFF. The CDR3 DNA sequence: TGTGCCAGCAATTTTCGGCAGGGGGATGAAAAACTGTTTTTT.

This clonotype showed up just a few times. This chain uses TRBV28 with TRBJ2-7; D gene unclear. V gave up 7 bases and J gave up 3 bases, with 10 bases separating them. CDR1 and CDR2 (germline): MDHEN, SYDVKM. CDR3 length: 12 amino acids. The chain's CDR3 is CASTGRRYEQYF. CDR3 sequence (DNA): TGTGCCAGCACCGGGCGCCGCTACGAGCAGTACTTC.

This clonotype occurred many times. J is TRBJ1-2 and V is TRBV2; D uncertain. Trimming took 11 bases from V and 0 from J, leaving 13 bases between them. Per germline, CDR1 SNHLY and CDR2 FYNNEI. CDR3 length: 13 residues. The DNA of the CDR3 is TGTGCCCTCGGACGACGAGCTAACTATGGCTACACCTTC. This translates into CALGRRANYGYTF.

This clonotype was detected only a few times. The rearrangement uses TRBV27 and TRBJ2-2; D might be TRBD2 (6 bases). CDR3 length equals 15 residues. The V gene lost 4 bases and the J gene lost 6 bases, with 15 bases spanning the gap. CDR1 MNHEY and CDR2 SMNVEV come from the germline V gene (reference sequence). The CDR3: CASSWGTQFAGELFF. CDR3 sequence (DNA): TGTGCCAGCAGTTGGGGGACTCAGTTTGCCGGGGAGCTGTTTTTT.

The table lists this clonotype with many counts. The CDR3 DNA reads as TGTGCCAGCAGCTTTGCCCAGGGGCGCGGGGATCGGAGGACTGAAGCTTTCTTT. It encodes CASSFAQGRGDRRTEAFF. The V and J genes are TRBV11-2 and TRBJ1-1; tentatively, D is TRBD1 (6 bases). Trimming took off 3 bases at V and 5 bases at J, with 25 bases between the two ends. CDR3 size: 18 residues. Germline CDR1 is SGHAT and CDR2 is FQNNGV.

This clonotype was counted at least ten times. The rearrangement joins TRBV2 to TRBJ1-4; perhaps TRBD1 as D (5 bases). Germline loops: CDR1 SNHLY, CDR2 FYNNEI. The V end lost 6 bases, the J end lost 6 bases, and 11 bases lay between the germline ends. This CDR3 is 13 amino acids long. The DNA of the CDR3 is TGTGCCAGCAGAGGGGTCGGCGATGAAAAACTGTTTTTT. Its protein is CASRGVGDEKLFF.

This clonotype was recorded a few times. The CDR3 DNA reads as TGTGCCAGCAGCCAAGGATTGCCCAGGGAAGCCTACGAGCAGTACTTC. Encoded protein: CASSQGLPREAYEQYF. The J gene is TRBJ2-7, the V gene TRBV3-1; TRBD1 might be the D (5 bases). V was clipped by 1 base and J by 2 bases, with 15 bases between them. Germline V gene sequence: CDR1 LGHDT, CDR2 YNNKEL (reference sequence). The CDR3 length is 16 residues.

Details on this clonotype: One end of the junction varies from germline; a read error may be responsible. J is TRBJ2-2 and V is TRBV2; 10 bases are a match to TRBD2. In germline, CDR1 is SNHLY, CDR2 FYNNEI. The CDR3 has 11 amino acids. This CDR3 reads CASMSGRDLFF. The DNA of the CDR3 is TGTGCCAGCATGAGCGGGAGGGATCTGTTTTTT.

This clonotype has just a few counts. The chain recombines TRBV2 with TRBJ2-7; D is perhaps TRBD2 (5 bases). Trimming shortened V by 3 bases and J by 3 bases, and 15 bases separated the two germline ends. Germline V gives CDR1 SNHLY, CDR2 FYNNEI. CDR3 size: 15 residues. The CDR3 DNA reads as TGTGCCAGCAGTGACTGGGAGCGAGCGGACTACGAGCAGTACTTC. Residues: CASSDWERADYEQYF.

This rearrangement joins TRBV2 to TRBJ2-1; TRBD2 agrees at 10 bases. The CDR3 is 12 amino acids. V was pared by 11 bases and J by 14 bases, with 12 bases of the junction left unmatched. Germline CDR1 and CDR2: SNHLY and FYNNEI. As DNA, the CDR3 is TGTGCCCGGCGTGGACTAGCGGAAGTTAAGTTCTTC. Protein: CARRGLAEVKFF.

This clonotype was counted many times. The chain carries TRBV6-2 or TRBV6-3 and TRBJ2-5; D uncertain. Germline lookup yields CDR1 MNHEY and CDR2 SVGEGT. Trimming stripped 5 bases from V and 5 bases from J, with 12 bases between. The CDR3 is 13 residues long. The CDR3 reads CASSVEERETQYF. CDR3 DNA sequence: TGTGCCAGCAGTGTAGAGGAGAGGGAGACCCAGTACTTC.

As to this clonotype: Given a much more abundant clone one base away, this may be a read error. This chain connects TRBV12-3 or TRBV12-4 to TRBJ2-5; 14 positions agree with TRBD2. The CDR3 runs to 16 residues. This chain's CDR3 is CASSTGLAGGQETQHF. The DNA of the CDR3 is TGTGCCAGCAGCACCGGACTAGCGGGAGGTCAAGAGACCCAGCACTTC.

About this clonotype itself: A much larger clone sits a single nucleotide away, making a read error possible. The rearrangement uses TRBV24-1 and TRBJ2-5; 7 bases match TRBD1. The CDR3 is 12 amino acids. Germline CDR1 reads KGHDR; CDR2 reads SFDVKD. The CDR3 DNA sequence: TGTGCCACCGGGGACAGCCAAGAGACCCAGCACTTC. Translation: CATGDSQETQHF.